This note documents a single TCR beta chain sequence. Its antigen is not known. This specimen belongs to a study of cytomegalovirus exposure and HLA in healthy donors. Study overall: Among around 170 million T cells, an earlier analysis found roughly 100 million unique TCR beta sequences.

General study results and limits: Reports showed the classifier diagnosing cytomegalovirus status with high specificity and sensitivity. Rarity characterized most TCR sequences, yet some public TCRs appeared in many donors. Presence/absence analyses rested on an assumption that sequencing depth was roughly uniform across donors.

PCR employed 60 Vbeta and 13 Jbeta primers. The data were produced by immunoSEQ multiplex PCR, yet TCRdb's version contains in-frame clones alone and is incomplete. Here the sample spans 70,000 to 95,000 clones, about 78% being singletons. V was cut by 0 bases and J by 1 base, with 7 bases left in between. CDR3 length: 15 amino acids. Germline values: CDR1 ENHRY, CDR2 SYGVKD. The J gene is TRBJ1-3, the V gene TRBV10-3; D perhaps matches TRBD1 (5 bases). The sequence derives from a man between 35 and 55 years old in good health and CMV-seronegative. Source material: PBMCs. This chain's CDR3 is CAISESGGSGNTIYF. Here the CDR3 DNA reads TGTGCCATCAGTGAGTCCGGGGGGTCTGGAAACACCATATATTTT.